The clone carrying this T cell receptor beta chain was observed at least ten times. What it recognizes is unknown. These data belong to a study of identical twins. TCRdb processed the 5' RACE reads anew with MiXCR; each CDR3 protein has one entry. Of about 890,000 distinct CDR3 sequences listed, 9% to 15% are singletons. Germline CDR1 and CDR2: SGHRS and YFSETQ. The CDR3 is made up of 15 amino acids. V shed 4 bases and J shed 4 bases, with 17 bases lying between them. Overall study findings and caveats: Zero-insertion analyses were open to partial confounding by invariant MAIT and iNKT cells.

Separately, the same data were catalogued under a study of yellow fever vaccine responses in identical twins. From that report: Twins reportedly appeared to share part of their vaccine T cell response while keeping part individual.

The chain is built from TRBV5-1 and TRBJ2-5; a possible D gene is TRBD2 (6 bases). The sequenced material came from PBMCs. This receptor was identified in a woman in her late teens or twenties in good health. For the CDR3, the DNA is TGCGCCAGCAGCCCAAATTCCGGGAGCACAGAGACCCAGTACTTC. Encoded protein: CASSPNSGSTETQYF.